This TCR beta chain was found in a study of vaccination effects on CD4 cells after COVID-19. Background on the study: All study participants received two doses of BNT162b2 or mRNA-1273 vaccine.

Findings of the study overall: Pronounced clonal contraction occurred in clones induced by infection and by vaccine late after vaccination. Researchers report that only 1 of 255 vaccine-induced clones in healthy vaccinees cross-reacted with common cold coronaviruses.

Following a 10-day culture, CD4+ T cells were purified. Vaccinated recipients, who were negative for nucleocapsid antibodies, had no history of SARS-CoV-2 infection. As concerns this clone: Its antigen is currently unknown.

Germline loops: CDR1 MNHNS, CDR2 SASEGT. The V and J ends lost 2 bases and 6 bases respectively, with 11 bases between them. This CDR3 spans 13 amino acids. Here immunoSEQ multiplex PCR was the method, and the copy in TCRdb shows in-frame clones only, minus some. This sample carries approximately 31,000 clones, about 70% of them seen once, and the ten largest clones take 3% to 4%. Sequenced here: CD4+ T cells from PBMCs cultured without peptide, sampled before COVID-19 vaccination. This clonotype was obtained from a human donor who received a COVID-19 vaccine. The rearrangement links TRBV6-1 to TRBJ2-7; the D is unclear. CDR3 region: CASSERSGVEQYF. The CDR3 DNA follows: TGTGCCAGCAGTGAAAGGTCCGGAGTCGAGCAGTACTTC.